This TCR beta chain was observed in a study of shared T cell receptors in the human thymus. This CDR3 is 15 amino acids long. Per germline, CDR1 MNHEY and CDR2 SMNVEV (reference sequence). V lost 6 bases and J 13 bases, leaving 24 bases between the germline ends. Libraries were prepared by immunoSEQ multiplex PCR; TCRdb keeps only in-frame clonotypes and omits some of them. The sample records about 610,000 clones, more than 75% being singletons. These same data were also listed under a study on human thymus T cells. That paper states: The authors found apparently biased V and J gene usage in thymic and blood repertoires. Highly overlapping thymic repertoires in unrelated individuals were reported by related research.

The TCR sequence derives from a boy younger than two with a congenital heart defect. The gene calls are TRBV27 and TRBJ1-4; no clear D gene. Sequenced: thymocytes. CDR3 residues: CASRRTSGPEGGLFF. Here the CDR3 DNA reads TGTGCCAGCAGGAGAACGTCCGGGCCAGAAGGAGGACTGTTTTTT.